These 29 T cell receptor beta chains share one sample of origin, sequenced in a study of blood T cell repertoires in COVID-19. TCRdb's table, derived via immunoSEQ multiplex PCR, lists solely in-frame clones and lacks some. The data show 110,000 to 150,000 clones, under 85% seen once. The sample consisted of PBMCs or T cells enriched from blood (not recorded which). These receptors all come from a woman aged 18-29 years who had been exposed to COVID-19.

CDR3: CASSPTSGNRNEQFF. DNA of the CDR3: TGTGCCAGCTCACCGACTAGCGGGAATCGGAATGAGCAGTTCTTC. The chain couples TRBV18 to TRBJ2-1, with 11 nucleotides matching TRBD2. The V gene end was trimmed by 3 bases and the J gene end by 7 bases; junction bases not matched to a gene: 5. The germline V gene has CDR1 KGHSH and CDR2 LQKENI. The CDR3 has 15 amino acids.

This clone has only a few counts. V usage is TRBV7-6 and J usage is TRBJ2-6; perhaps TRBD1 as D (5 bases). CDR3 length: 17 residues. Trimming removed 5 bases from V and 7 bases from J, with 21 bases in between. Germline V lookup: CDR1 SGHVS, CDR2 FNYEAQ. CDR3 sequence reads: CASSPTPDSVGANVLTF. In DNA, the CDR3 is TGTGCCAGCAGCCCCACCCCAGACAGCGTCGGCGCCAACGTCCTGACTTTC.

The V call is TRBV2, the J call TRBJ2-4; D unclear. The CDR3 is 12 amino acids. The V and J ends lost 5 bases and 14 bases respectively, with 16 bases between them. The germline CDR1 and CDR2 sequences are SNHLY and FYNNEI. The CDR3 nucleotides are TGTGCCAGCAGTCCCACCGGTAGCCCCAAGTACTTC. It translates to CASSPTGSPKYF.

The chain is built from TRBV2 and TRBJ1-5; a possible D gene is TRBD1 (5 bases). The V end lost 5 bases, the J end lost 1 base, and 12 bases lay between the germline ends. This CDR3 is 15 amino acids long. The V gene's germline CDR1 is SNHLY and CDR2 FYNNEI. The DNA for the CDR3 is TGTGCCAGCAGTTACCAGGGTCCCAGCAATCAGCCCCAGCATTTT. The encoded protein is CASSYQGPSNQPQHF.

This clone was counted once. The chain recombines TRBV19 with TRBJ1-1, with D uncertain. The CDR3 loop spans 16 amino acids. V was clipped by 1 base and J by 0 bases, with 12 bases between them. In germline, CDR1 is LNHDA, CDR2 SQIVND (reference sequence). The CDR3 DNA reads as TGTGCCAGTAGTATAGCGACGGGTCTCATGAACACTGAAGCTTTCTTT. Amino acid sequence: CASSIATGLMNTEAFF. Supplemented by reference TRBV19 and TRBJ1-1, the full variable domain reads DGGITQSPKYLFRKEGQNVTLSCEQNLNHDAMYWYRQDPGQGLRLIYYSQIVNDFQKGDIAEGYSVSREKKESFPLTVTSAQKNPTAFYLCASSIATGLMNTEAFFGQGTRLTVV.

This clone was seen more than once but under ten times. V gene TRBV11-1 combines with J gene TRBJ1-1; 8 bases agree with TRBD1. The CDR3 extends over 14 amino acids. Trimming removed 5 bases from V and 2 bases from J; junction bases left unmatched: 4. Germline V gene sequence: CDR1 SGHAT, CDR2 FQDESV (reference sequence). CDR3 region: CASSLGQGNTEAFF. Here the CDR3 DNA reads TGTGCCAGCAGCCTAGGACAGGGTAACACTGAAGCTTTCTTT.

The chain combines TRBV30 with TRBJ1-5, with TRBD1 matching 7 bases. After removal of 3 bases from V and 4 bases from J, the junction contained 9 bases not matched to a gene. CDR1 is GTSNPN, CDR2 SVGIG, per germline (reference sequence). This CDR3 is built from 15 residues. The CDR3 region has the DNA TGTGCCTGGAGAGAACAGGGGACCCCTAATCAGCCCCAGCATTTT. As protein: CAWREQGTPNQPQHF.

J is TRBJ2-7 and V is TRBV24-1, with 8 bases identical to TRBD1. From germline, CDR1 is KGHDR and CDR2 SFDVKD. The CDR3 contains 16 residues. V was pared by 4 bases and J by 2 bases, with 9 bases of the junction left unmatched. The CDR3 spells CATSDPTGAPAYEQYF. The CDR3 DNA reads as TGTGCCACCAGTGACCCGACAGGGGCCCCCGCCTACGAGCAGTACTTC.

The V call is TRBV5-1, the J call TRBJ1-5, with D tentatively TRBD1 (5 bases). The CDR3 is 14 amino acids. Looked up from germline, CDR1 is SGHRS and CDR2 is YFSETQ. Trimming stripped 4 bases from V and 3 bases from J, with 11 bases between. The CDR3 DNA reads TGCGCCAGCAGCGCCGACAGCAACAATCAGCCCCAGCATTTT. It translates to CASSADSNNQPQHF. Full variable domain (missing parts from reference TRBV5-1 and TRBJ1-5): KAGVTQTPRYLIKTRGQQVTLSCSPISGHRSVSWYQQTPGQGLQFLFEYFSETQRNKGNFPGRFSGRQFSNSRSEMNVSTLELGDSALYLCASSADSNNQPQHFGDGTRLSIL.

The chain joins TRBV21-1 to TRBJ1-2. TRBV21-1 has pseudogene status. The CDR3 is 21 residues long. The CDR3 region is CASSKAPLSRQRPSMAYGYTF. The CDR3, as DNA: TGTGCCAGCAGCAAAGCGCCCCTTTCTAGGCAGCGACCTTCTATGGCCTATGGCTACACCTTC.

The V call is TRBV28, the J call TRBJ2-1; 9 positions agree with TRBD2. This CDR3 is built from 16 residues. Germline V lookup: CDR1 MDHEN, CDR2 SYDVKM. Trimming took 4 bases from V and 4 from J; bases not matched to a gene: 8. The CDR3 region has the DNA TGTGCCAGCAGTTCGGCCGGGACTAGCCTATACAATGAGCAGTTCTTC. It translates to CASSSAGTSLYNEQFF.

This chain connects TRBV7-9 to TRBJ2-5; the D is unclear. Trimming stripped 4 bases from V and 2 bases from J, with 5 bases between. Germline V gene sequence: CDR1 SEHNR, CDR2 FQNEAQ (reference sequence). The CDR3 loop spans 12 amino acids. The CDR3 nucleotides are TGTGCCAGCAGCTCGGTACAAGAGACCCAGTACTTC. It specifies CASSSVQETQYF.

The rearrangement links TRBV4-1 to TRBJ1-3; the D is unclear. CDR1 is MGHRA, CDR2 YSYEKL, per germline. V was trimmed by 0 bases and J by 0 bases, leaving 6 bases between them. The length of the CDR3 is 15 residues. In DNA, the CDR3 is TGCGCCAGCAGCCAAGACGGCGGCTCTGGAAACACCATATATTTT. Translation: CASSQDGGSGNTIYF.

V is TRBV30 and J is TRBJ1-3, with a possible D match to TRBD1 (5 bases). Germline V CDR1 and CDR2: GTSNPN, SVGIG (reference sequence). Trimming removed 0 bases from V and 3 bases from J, with 33 bases in between. The CDR3 totals 22 residues. CDR3 nucleotide sequence: TGTGCCTGGAGTGTATTGGAAAGGAGGCGGGGGAAAAGGACTATAGGTGGAAACACCATATATTTT. This encodes CAWSVLERRRGKRTIGGNTIYF.

V usage is TRBV28 and J usage is TRBJ2-2; 10 bases match TRBD1. Germline V CDR1 and CDR2: MDHEN, SYDVKM. V lost 6 bases to trimming and J lost 4 bases; unmatched junction nucleotides: 5. The CDR3 runs to 15 residues. The CDR3 DNA reads TGTGCCAGCAGGCGGACAGGGGGATCCACCGGGGAGCTGTTTTTT. This encodes CASRRTGGSTGELFF.

This chain's CDR3 is CASSSRQGLGYTF. In nucleotides, the CDR3 is TGTGCCAGCAGCTCTAGGCAGGGGCTTGGCTACACCTTC. This rearrangement joins TRBV7-9 to TRBJ1-2; TRBD1 is a possible D gene (6 bases). Germline lookup yields CDR1 SEHNR and CDR2 FQNEAQ (reference sequence). The CDR3 runs to 13 residues. Trimming took 4 bases from V and 7 from J, leaving 13 bases between them.

The V gene is TRBV21-1, the J gene TRBJ2-2; TRBD2, as called in the table, went unchecked against the DNA. TRBV21-1 is assigned pseudogene status. The CDR3 is 19 residues long. CDR3 sequence: CASSKPGLAGKGKTGELFF. The DNA of the CDR3 is TGTGCCAGCAGCAAACCGGGACTAGCGGGAAAAGGGAAAACCGGGGAGCTGTTTTTT.

J is TRBJ2-7 and V is TRBV27; TRBD2 is a possible D gene (5 bases). The V gene's germline CDR1 is MNHEY and CDR2 SMNVEV (reference sequence). V shed 4 bases and J shed 2 bases, with 12 bases lying between them. This CDR3 has 14 amino acids. The CDR3 nucleotides read TGTGCCAGCAGTTCGTTGACGGGGACCTACGAGCAGTACTTC. Its translation: CASSSLTGTYEQYF.

The genes are TRBV5-4 and TRBJ2-7; TRBD2 aligns across 16 bases. J gave up 6 bases and V 5 bases, and 8 bases lay outside the gene matches. Looked up from germline, CDR1 is SGHNT and CDR2 is YYREEE (reference sequence). The length of the CDR3 is 16 residues. In nucleotides, the CDR3 is TGTGCCAGCAGGTCCGGGACTAGCGGGAGGGGGAGCGAGCAGTACTTC. Residues: CASRSGTSGRGSEQYF.

The CDR3 loop is CASSHAILSGLAGPNEQFF. The CDR3 nucleotides are TGCGCCAGCAGCCACGCTATTTTATCGGGACTAGCGGGACCAAATGAGCAGTTCTTC. The rearrangement joins TRBV4-3 to TRBJ2-1, with 13 bases aligning to TRBD2. CDR1 and CDR2 (germline): LGHNA, YSLEER. V was pared by 3 bases and J by 7 bases, with 15 bases of the junction left unmatched. The CDR3 is 19 residues long.

J is TRBJ1-5 and V is TRBV2; unclear D gene. CDR3 length: 13 residues. Germline V gives CDR1 SNHLY, CDR2 FYNNEI. V lost 2 bases and J 6 bases, leaving 8 bases between the germline ends. For the CDR3, the DNA is TGTGCCAGCAGTGAACTTCTCGGTCAGCCCCAGCATTTT. It translates to CASSELLGQPQHF. Drawing the rest from reference TRBV2 and TRBJ1-5, the complete variable domain is EPEVTQTPSHQVTQMGQEVILRCVPISNHLYFYWYRQILGQKVEFLVSFYNNEISEKSEIFDDQFSVERPDGSNFTLKIRSTKLEDSAMYFCASSELLGQPQHFGDGTRLSIL.

The rearrangement uses TRBV19 and TRBJ1-2; 7 bases are shared with TRBD1. The CDR3 is made up of 11 amino acids. The germline V gene has CDR1 LNHDA and CDR2 SQIVND (reference sequence). Germline trimming cut 9 bases from V and 7 bases from J; bases unmatched to any gene: 5. Written as DNA, the CDR3 is TGTGCCAGCCGGGACAGTAGTGGCTACACCTTC. Amino acid sequence: CASRDSSGYTF.

The V gene is TRBV2, the J gene TRBJ2-7; possibly TRBD2 for D (7 bases). This CDR3 has 14 amino acids. V lost 8 bases to trimming and J lost 1 base, with 15 bases between them. From germline, CDR1 is SNHLY and CDR2 FYNNEI. CDR3 nucleotide sequence: TGTGCCAGCGCAGCGGGACACGTATCCTACGAGCAGTACTTC. Protein: CASAAGHVSYEQYF.

Only a few counts were recorded for this clone. Other DNA sequences in this specimen translate into the identical CDR3. The chain has TRBV2 and TRBJ1-3, with D uncertain. With 6 bases removed from V and 0 bases from J, the gap between germline ends came to 6 bases. From germline, CDR1 is SNHLY and CDR2 FYNNEI. This CDR3 is 13 amino acids long. The CDR3 here is CASSSFSGNTIYF. The CDR3, as DNA: TGTGCCAGCAGCAGTTTCTCTGGAAACACCATATATTTT.

The chain joins TRBV28 to TRBJ1-5; a possible D gene is TRBD1 (6 bases). CDR3 size: 15 residues. Germline V gives CDR1 MDHEN, CDR2 SYDVKM. Trimming removed 7 bases from V and 2 bases from J, with 15 bases in between. This CDR3 is CASTREGGGNQPQHF. The CDR3 DNA is TGTGCCAGCACGAGGGAGGGGGGAGGCAATCAGCCCCAGCATTTT.

V usage is TRBV29-1 and J usage is TRBJ1-2; 9 nucleotides align to TRBD1. Germline CDR1 SQVTM, CDR2 ANQGSEA. This CDR3 is built from 12 residues. Unmatched junction bases numbered 5, after V lost 6 bases and J lost 6 bases. CDR3 sequence reads: CSVTGGLDGYTF. DNA of the CDR3: TGCAGCGTGACAGGGGGGCTGGATGGCTACACCTTC.

The chain uses TRBV9 and TRBJ1-6, with a tentative D call TRBD1 (6 bases). V lost 3 bases to trimming and J lost 14 bases, with 18 bases between them. Germline values: CDR1 SGDLS, CDR2 YYNGEE. This CDR3 contains 14 residues. DNA for the CDR3: TGTGCCAGCAGCGCCGGGACACCCACCTTCACCCTCCACTTT. This encodes CASSAGTPTFTLHF.

In its sample, this clone was seen a few times. The chain is built from TRBV3-1 (or the pseudogene TRBV3-2) and TRBJ2-3; D is uncertain. The CDR3 has 13 residues. Trimming stripped 3 bases from V and 6 bases from J, with 10 bases between. CDR1 LGHDT and CDR2 YNNKEL come from the germline V gene (reference sequence). CDR3 amino acids: CASSHWRWDTQYF. The CDR3 region has the DNA TGTGCCAGCAGCCACTGGAGATGGGATACGCAGTATTTT.

The chain recombines TRBV2 with TRBJ1-2, with TRBD1 matching over 7 bases. Germline values: CDR1 SNHLY, CDR2 FYNNEI. CDR3 length equals 14 residues. Trimming took 3 bases from V and 4 from J; bases not matched to a gene: 5. CDR3 bases: TGTGCCAGCAGTGAGGAGGGGGCGGTCTATGGCTACACCTTC. Its translation is CASSEEGAVYGYTF. The variable domain in full, with the rest retrieved from reference TRBV2 and TRBJ1-2, is EPEVTQTPSHQVTQMGQEVILRCVPISNHLYFYWYRQILGQKVEFLVSFYNNEISEKSEIFDDQFSVERPDGSNFTLKIRSTKLEDSAMYFCASSEEGAVYGYTFGSGTRLTVV.